A single sample gave rise to the 17 T cell receptor beta chains below, sequenced in a study of response to subunit inactivated influenza vaccine. TCRdb reprocessed the RT-PCR reads via MiXCR and lists one record per CDR3 protein. The table shows about 520,000 distinct CDR3 sequences, with 6% to 9% occurring only once. The sample consisted of PBMCs from blood, taken less than 30 months after vaccination. The receptors were sampled from a man aged 45-69 years who received an inactivated influenza vaccine.

This clonotype was found a few times. This rearrangement joins TRBV18 to TRBJ2-5; 13 nucleotides match TRBD2. Germline CDR1 reads KGHSH; CDR2 reads LQKENI. The trim removed 5 bases at V and 5 bases at J, leaving 5 bases unmatched. The CDR3 has 15 residues. CDR3 loop: CASSGLAGEGETQYF. DNA of the CDR3: TGTGCCAGCTCAGGACTAGCGGGAGAAGGGGAGACCCAGTACTTC.

The chain joins TRBV4-3 to TRBJ2-7; D may correspond to TRBD1 or TRBD2 (7 bases each). There are 18 residues in the CDR3. V was pared by 0 bases and J by 4 bases, with 22 bases between. CDR1 is LGHNA, CDR2 YSLEER, per germline. The DNA of the CDR3 is TGCGCCAGCAGCCAAGAACACCGAATCCAGGGGGGGGCTTACGAGCAGTACTTC. It codes for CASSQEHRIQGGAYEQYF.

This clonotype was found a few times. This chain uses TRBV15 with TRBJ2-3; 10 nucleotides match TRBD2. Germline lookup yields CDR1 LNHNV and CDR2 YYDKDF (reference sequence). This CDR3 comprises 14 residues. Trimming took 7 bases from V and 5 from J; bases not matched to a gene: 6. The CDR3 protein is CATNSGREIDTQYF. The CDR3 DNA sequence: TGTGCCACCAACAGCGGGAGGGAAATAGATACGCAGTATTTT.

This clonotype was counted ten times or more. V usage is TRBV20-1 and J usage is TRBJ1-5, with a tentative D call TRBD1 (5 bases). This CDR3 region has 13 residues. Between the trimmed V and J ends, which lost 3 bases and 7 bases, there was a span of 13 bases. CDR1 DFQATT and CDR2 SNEGSKA come from the germline V gene (reference sequence). CDR3 bases: TGCAGTGCTAGGGTGCCAGGGCACCAGCCCCAGCATTTT. The encoded protein is CSARVPGHQPQHF.

This clonotype occurred a few times. The chain uses TRBV25-1 and TRBJ2-6; D is ambiguous. V dropped 3 bases and J dropped 0 bases, with 18 bases sitting between them. Germline V lookup: CDR1 MGHDK, CDR2 SYGVNS. This CDR3 contains 19 residues. For the CDR3, the DNA is TGTGCCAGCAGTGATTTAGGATTAGGGCGAGGCTCTGGGGCCAACGTCCTGACTTTC. Translating gives CASSDLGLGRGSGANVLTF.

V gene TRBV6-1 combines with J gene TRBJ1-5; 7 positions agree with TRBD1. Germline V lookup: CDR1 MNHNS, CDR2 SASEGT. This CDR3 comprises 15 residues. V lost 5 bases to trimming and J lost 5 bases; unmatched junction nucleotides: 9. The CDR3 sequence is CASSPQTGRYQPQHF. The CDR3 DNA reads TGTGCCAGCAGTCCCCAGACAGGGAGGTATCAGCCCCAGCATTTT.

Ten or more counts support this clonotype. The chain has TRBV5-6 and TRBJ2-7; D gene ambiguous. V lost 1 base, J lost 5 bases, and 10 bases lay in between. This CDR3 region has 13 residues. CDR1 SGHDT and CDR2 YYEEEE come from the germline V gene. CDR3 region: CASSLRGTNEQYF. Here the CDR3 DNA reads TGTGCCAGCAGCTTGCGCGGAACCAACGAGCAGTACTTC.

The chain recombines TRBV6-1 with TRBJ1-2; D ambiguous. V lost 5 bases to trimming and J lost 4 bases, with 14 bases between them. Germline assignment: CDR1 MNHNS and CDR2 SASEGT. The CDR3 covers 14 residues. CDR3 bases: TGTGCCAGCAGTCCCGGGCCCAATCTCTATGGCTACACCTTC. Protein: CASSPGPNLYGYTF.

This clonotype was recorded many times. V and J are TRBV7-2 and TRBJ1-6, with TRBD1 matching over 7 bases. With V trimmed by 3 bases and J by 6 bases, 8 bases remained unmatched. Germline V gene sequence: CDR1 SGHTA, CDR2 FQGNSA. CDR3 length equals 16 residues. The CDR3 coding sequence is TGTGCCAGCAGCTTCGGATGGGACAGACGTAATTCACCCCTCCACTTT. Translating it yields CASSFGWDRRNSPLHF.

In this sample, this clonotype turned up many times. The V and J genes are TRBV12-3 or TRBV12-4 and TRBJ1-1; TRBD1 might be the D (6 bases). Between the trimmed V and J ends, which lost 3 bases and 3 bases, there was a span of 20 bases. This CDR3 spans 17 amino acids. CDR3 nucleotides: TGTGCCAGCAGTTTGGGTTGGGACACCGAACACCACACTGAAGCTTTCTTT. Amino acids: CASSLGWDTEHHTEAFF.

At least ten counts were recorded for this clonotype. The chain couples TRBV6-6 to TRBJ1-1; D is ambiguous. The CDR3 has 12 residues. CDR1 and CDR2 from the germline V gene are MNHNY and SVGAGI (reference sequence). V was clipped by 8 bases and J by 9 bases, with 16 bases between them. The DNA for the CDR3 is TGTGCCAGCCTTACCCCCATGTTTAAAGCTTTCTTT. Translated: CASLTPMFKAFF.

This clonotype was counted many times. The chain has TRBV20-1 and TRBJ1-2, with 8 nucleotides matching TRBD1. CDR3 length: 13 amino acids. After removal of 1 base from V and 8 bases from J, the junction contained 6 bases not matched to a gene. Germline CDR1 is DFQATT and CDR2 is SNEGSKA (reference sequence). The CDR3: CSARGFRGRGYTF. DNA for the CDR3: TGCAGTGCTAGAGGGTTCAGGGGGCGAGGCTACACCTTC.

At least ten counts were recorded for this clonotype. The V call is TRBV3-1, the J call TRBJ1-1, with a tentative D call TRBD1 (5 bases). The CDR3 sequence is 14 residues long. Germline V gene data show CDR1 as LGHDT and CDR2 as YNNKEL (reference sequence). V lost 4 bases and J 1 base, leaving 10 bases between the germline ends. The CDR3 sequence is CASSPLGGNTEAFF. CDR3 bases: TGTGCCAGCAGCCCGCTTGGGGGGAACACTGAAGCTTTCTTT.

This clonotype was seen at least ten times. The chain couples TRBV7-2 to TRBJ1-1, with D hard to call. Germline V gives CDR1 SGHTA, CDR2 FQGNSA. Trimming removed 1 base from V and 4 bases from J, with 10 bases in between. There are 14 residues in the CDR3. As DNA, the CDR3 is TGTGCCAGCAGCTTAGTGGCCTGGGGCACTGAAGCTTTCTTT. It is translated as CASSLVAWGTEAFF. The full variable domain, rest sourced from reference TRBV7-2 and TRBJ1-1, is GAGVSQSPSNKVTEKGKDVELRCDPISGHTALYWYRQSLGQGLEFLIYFQGNSAPDKSGLPSDRFSAERTGGSVSTLTIQRTQQEDSAVYLCASSLVAWGTEAFFGQGTRLTVV.

This clonotype was observed a handful of times. This chain links TRBV3-1 with TRBJ2-7, with TRBD2 matching over 10 bases. Germline values: CDR1 LGHDT, CDR2 YNNKEL (reference sequence). V lost 0 bases, J lost 5 bases, and 10 bases stayed unmatched. The CDR3 has 17 residues. Here the CDR3 DNA reads TGTGCCAGCAGCCAAGATGCCCCGAGCGGGAGGGCCGACGAGCAGTACTTC. The encoded protein is CASSQDAPSGRADEQYF.

The chain has TRBV30 and TRBJ2-2, with 8 bases identical to TRBD1. After removal of 3 bases from V and 4 bases from J, the junction contained 13 bases not matched to a gene. Germline assignment: CDR1 GTSNPN and CDR2 SVGIG (reference sequence). CDR3 length: 17 amino acids. The CDR3 protein is CAWSITRTGLGTGELFF. CDR3 nucleotide sequence: TGTGCCTGGAGCATAACCCGGACAGGGCTTGGCACCGGGGAGCTGTTTTTT.

This clonotype was seen only a few times. The chain carries TRBV15 and TRBJ2-1; D remains unclear. Trimming removed 0 bases at V and 7 bases at J, with 7 bases between. CDR1 and CDR2 from the germline V gene are LNHNV and YYDKDF (reference sequence). The CDR3 is made up of 13 amino acids. In DNA form, the CDR3 reads TGTGCCACCAGCAGAGATTTCGCTAATGAGCAGTTCTTC. Protein: CATSRDFANEQFF.